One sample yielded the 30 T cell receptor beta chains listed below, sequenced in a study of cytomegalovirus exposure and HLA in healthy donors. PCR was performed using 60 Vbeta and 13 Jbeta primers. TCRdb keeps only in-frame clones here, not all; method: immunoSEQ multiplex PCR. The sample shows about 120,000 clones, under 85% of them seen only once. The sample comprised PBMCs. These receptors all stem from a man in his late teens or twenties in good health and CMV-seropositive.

CDR3 region: CASSPRTSVYEQYF. As DNA, the CDR3 is TGCGCCAGCAGCCCACGGACTAGCGTCTACGAGCAGTACTTC. The chain couples TRBV5-1 to TRBJ2-7, with 9 bases matching TRBD2. CDR1 and CDR2 from the germline V gene are SGHRS and YFSETQ. The CDR3 loop spans 14 amino acids. Germline trimming cut 4 bases from V and 3 bases from J; bases unmatched to any gene: 5.

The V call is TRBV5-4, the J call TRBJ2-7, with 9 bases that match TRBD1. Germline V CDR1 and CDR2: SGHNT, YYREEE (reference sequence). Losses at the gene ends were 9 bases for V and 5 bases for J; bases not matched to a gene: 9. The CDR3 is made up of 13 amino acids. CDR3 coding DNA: TGTGCCATCCCGACAGGGGACAGGGACGAGCAGTACTTC. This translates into CAIPTGDRDEQYF.

The chain's CDR3 is CAISDPGTSGNTDTQYF. CDR3 coding DNA: TGTGCCATCAGCGATCCCGGGACTAGCGGGAACACAGATACGCAGTATTTT. The chain combines TRBV10-3 with TRBJ2-3; TRBD2 agrees at 13 bases. The germline V gene has CDR1 ENHRY and CDR2 SYGVKD. Trimming took 6 bases from V and 2 from J; bases not matched to a gene: 8. There are 17 residues in the CDR3.

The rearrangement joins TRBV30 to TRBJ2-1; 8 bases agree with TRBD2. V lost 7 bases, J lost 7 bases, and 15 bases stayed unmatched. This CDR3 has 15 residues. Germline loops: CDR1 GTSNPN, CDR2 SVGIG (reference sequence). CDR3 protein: CALGLNGRALNEQFF. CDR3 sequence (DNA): TGTGCCTTAGGCTTGAACGGGAGGGCCTTAAATGAGCAGTTCTTC.

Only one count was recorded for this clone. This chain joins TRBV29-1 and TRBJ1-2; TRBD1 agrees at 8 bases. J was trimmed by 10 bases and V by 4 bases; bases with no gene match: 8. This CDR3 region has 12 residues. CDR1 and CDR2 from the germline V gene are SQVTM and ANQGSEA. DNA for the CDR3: TGCAGCGTTGGAAGGACAGGGAGCGACTACACCTTC. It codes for CSVGRTGSDYTF.

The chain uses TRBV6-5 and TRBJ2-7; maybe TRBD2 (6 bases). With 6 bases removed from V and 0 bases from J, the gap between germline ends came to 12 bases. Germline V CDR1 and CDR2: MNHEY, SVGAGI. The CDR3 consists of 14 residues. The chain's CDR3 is CASSRGITSYEQYF. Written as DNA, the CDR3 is TGTGCCAGCAGCCGGGGGATTACCTCCTACGAGCAGTACTTC.

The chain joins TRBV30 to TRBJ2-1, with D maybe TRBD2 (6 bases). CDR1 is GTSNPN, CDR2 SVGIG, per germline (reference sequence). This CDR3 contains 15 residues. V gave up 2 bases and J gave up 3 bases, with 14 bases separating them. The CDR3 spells CAWSLGGIGYNEQFF. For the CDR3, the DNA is TGTGCCTGGAGTTTGGGGGGAATCGGCTACAATGAGCAGTTCTTC. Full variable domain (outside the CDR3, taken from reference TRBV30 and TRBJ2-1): SQTIHQWPATLVQPVGSPLSLECTVEGTSNPNLYWYRQAAGRGLQLLFYSVGIGQISSEVPQNLSASRPQDRQFILSSKKLLLSDSGFYLCAWSLGGIGYNEQFFGPGTRLTVL.

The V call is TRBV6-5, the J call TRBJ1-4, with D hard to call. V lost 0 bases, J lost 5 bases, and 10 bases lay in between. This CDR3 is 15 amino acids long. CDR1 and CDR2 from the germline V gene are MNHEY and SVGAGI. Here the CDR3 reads CASSYSTTLNEKLFF. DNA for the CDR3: TGTGCCAGCAGTTACTCGACTACCTTAAATGAAAAACTGTTTTTT.

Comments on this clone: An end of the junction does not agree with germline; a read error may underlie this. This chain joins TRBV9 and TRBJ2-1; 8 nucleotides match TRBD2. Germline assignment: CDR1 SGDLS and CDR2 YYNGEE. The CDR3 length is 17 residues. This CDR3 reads CASSPFGGSGKGNGQFF. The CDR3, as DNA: TGTGCCAGCAGCCCCTTCGGGGGTAGCGGGAAGGGAAATGGGCAGTTCTTC.

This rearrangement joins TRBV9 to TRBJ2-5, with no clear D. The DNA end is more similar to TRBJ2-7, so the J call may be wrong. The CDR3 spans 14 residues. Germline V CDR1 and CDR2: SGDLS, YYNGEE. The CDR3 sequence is CASSYLGTSYEQYF. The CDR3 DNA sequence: TGTGCCAGCTCCTACCTGGGCACGTCCTACGAGCAGTACTTC.

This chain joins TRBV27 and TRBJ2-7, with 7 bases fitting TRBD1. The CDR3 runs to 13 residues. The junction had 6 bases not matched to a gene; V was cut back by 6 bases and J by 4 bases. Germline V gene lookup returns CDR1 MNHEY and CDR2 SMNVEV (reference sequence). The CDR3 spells CASSPGQIYEQYF. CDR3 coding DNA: TGTGCCAGCAGCCCGGGACAGATTTACGAGCAGTACTTC.

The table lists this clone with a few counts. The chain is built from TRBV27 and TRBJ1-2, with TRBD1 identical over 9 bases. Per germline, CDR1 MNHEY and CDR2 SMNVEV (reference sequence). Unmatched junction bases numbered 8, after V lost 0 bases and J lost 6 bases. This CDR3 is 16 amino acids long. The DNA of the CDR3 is TGTGCCAGCAGTTTATCGGCGGGACAGGGTATGGATGGCTACACCTTC. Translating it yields CASSLSAGQGMDGYTF.

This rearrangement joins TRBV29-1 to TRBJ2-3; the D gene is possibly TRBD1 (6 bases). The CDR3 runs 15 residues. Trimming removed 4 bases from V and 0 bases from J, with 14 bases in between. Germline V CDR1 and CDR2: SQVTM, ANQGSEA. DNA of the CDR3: TGCAGCGTTGCCCTCGGCCAGGGGAGCACAGATACGCAGTATTTT. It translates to CSVALGQGSTDTQYF.

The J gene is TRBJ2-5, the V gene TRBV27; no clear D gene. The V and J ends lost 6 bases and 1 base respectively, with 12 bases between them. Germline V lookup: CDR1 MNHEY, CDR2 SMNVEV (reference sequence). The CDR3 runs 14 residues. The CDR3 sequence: CASSTPRSQETQYF. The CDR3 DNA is TGTGCCAGCAGCACACCCCGTTCCCAAGAGACCCAGTACTTC.

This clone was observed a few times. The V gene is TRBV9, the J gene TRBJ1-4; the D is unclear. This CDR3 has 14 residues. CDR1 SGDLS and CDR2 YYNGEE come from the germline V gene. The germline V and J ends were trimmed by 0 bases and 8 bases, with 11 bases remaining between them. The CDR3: CASSVDMAGEKLFF. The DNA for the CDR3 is TGTGCCAGCAGCGTAGATATGGCGGGGGAAAAACTGTTTTTT.

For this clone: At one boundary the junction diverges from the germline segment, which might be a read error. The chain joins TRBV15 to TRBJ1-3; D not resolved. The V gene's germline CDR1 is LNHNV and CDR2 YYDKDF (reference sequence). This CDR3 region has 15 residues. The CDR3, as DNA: TGTGCCACCAGCAGAGATTTTTTAGCTGGAAGCACCATATATTTT. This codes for CATSRDFLAGSTIYF.

DNA of the CDR3: TGTGCCAGCAGCCAGCATGGAGGGCGGGAGACCCAGTACTTC. It encodes CASSQHGGRETQYF. This chain connects TRBV2 to TRBJ2-5, with D possibly TRBD2 on 6 matching bases. Trimming stripped 6 bases from V and 5 bases from J, with 16 bases between. The CDR3 runs 14 residues. CDR1 is SNHLY, CDR2 FYNNEI, per germline.

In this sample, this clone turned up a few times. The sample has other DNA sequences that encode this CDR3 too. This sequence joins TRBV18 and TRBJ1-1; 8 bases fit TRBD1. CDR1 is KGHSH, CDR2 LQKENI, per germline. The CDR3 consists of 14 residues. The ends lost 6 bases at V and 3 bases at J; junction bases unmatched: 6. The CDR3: CASSLTGGDTEAFF. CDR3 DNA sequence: TGTGCCAGCTCCTTAACAGGGGGTGACACTGAAGCTTTCTTT.

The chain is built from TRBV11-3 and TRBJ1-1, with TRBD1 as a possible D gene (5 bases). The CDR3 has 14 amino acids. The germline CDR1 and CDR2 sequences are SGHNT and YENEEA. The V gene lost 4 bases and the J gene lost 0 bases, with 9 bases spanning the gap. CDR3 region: CASSSDSVNTEAFF. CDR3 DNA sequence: TGTGCCAGCAGCTCCGACAGCGTGAACACTGAAGCTTTCTTT. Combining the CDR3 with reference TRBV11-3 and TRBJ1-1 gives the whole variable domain EAGVVQSPRYKIIEKKQPVAFWCNPISGHNTLYWYLQNLGQGPELLIRYENEEAVDDSQLPKDRFSAERLKGVDSTLKIQPAELGDSAVYLCASSSDSVNTEAFFGQGTRLTVV.

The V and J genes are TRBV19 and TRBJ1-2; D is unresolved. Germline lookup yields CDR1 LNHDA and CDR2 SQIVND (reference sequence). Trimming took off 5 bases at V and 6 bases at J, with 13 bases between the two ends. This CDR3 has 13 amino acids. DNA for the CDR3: TGTGCCAGTAGTCAGACCAGGAGGGATGGCTACACCTTC. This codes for CASSQTRRDGYTF. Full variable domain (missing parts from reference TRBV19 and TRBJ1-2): DGGITQSPKYLFRKEGQNVTLSCEQNLNHDAMYWYRQDPGQGLRLIYYSQIVNDFQKGDIAEGYSVSREKKESFPLTVTSAQKNPTAFYLCASSQTRRDGYTFGSGTRLTVV.

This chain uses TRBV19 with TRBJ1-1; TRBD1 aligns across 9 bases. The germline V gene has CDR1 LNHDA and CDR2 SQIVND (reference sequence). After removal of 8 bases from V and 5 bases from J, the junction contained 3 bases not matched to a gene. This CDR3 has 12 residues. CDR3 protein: CASGQGRTEAFF. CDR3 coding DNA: TGTGCCAGTGGACAGGGGCGGACTGAAGCTTTCTTT.

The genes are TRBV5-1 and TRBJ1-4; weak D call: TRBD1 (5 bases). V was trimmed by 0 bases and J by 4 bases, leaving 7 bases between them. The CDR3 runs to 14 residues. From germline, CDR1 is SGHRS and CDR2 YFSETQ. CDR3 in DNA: TGCGCCAGCAGCTTGGGAGGACATAATGAAAAACTGTTTTTT. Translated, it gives CASSLGGHNEKLFF.

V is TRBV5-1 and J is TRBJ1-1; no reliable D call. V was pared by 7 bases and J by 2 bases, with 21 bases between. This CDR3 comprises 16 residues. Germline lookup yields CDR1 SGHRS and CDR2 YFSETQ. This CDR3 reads CASHPLLTTVNTEAFF. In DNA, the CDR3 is TGCGCCAGCCACCCCCTCTTGACAACAGTCAACACTGAAGCTTTCTTT.

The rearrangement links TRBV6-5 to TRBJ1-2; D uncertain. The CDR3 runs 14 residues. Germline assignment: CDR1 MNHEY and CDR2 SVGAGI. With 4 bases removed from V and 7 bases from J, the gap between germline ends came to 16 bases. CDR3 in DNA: TGTGCCAGCAGTTCGTCGACCACACGGGTTGGCTACACCTTC. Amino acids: CASSSSTTRVGYTF.

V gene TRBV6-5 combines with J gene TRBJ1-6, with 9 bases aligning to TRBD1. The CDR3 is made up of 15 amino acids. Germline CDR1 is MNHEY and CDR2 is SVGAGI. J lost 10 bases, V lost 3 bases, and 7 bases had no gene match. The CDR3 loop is CASSYRDRAYSPLHF. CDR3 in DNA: TGTGCCAGCAGTTATCGGGACAGGGCTTACTCACCCCTCCACTTT.

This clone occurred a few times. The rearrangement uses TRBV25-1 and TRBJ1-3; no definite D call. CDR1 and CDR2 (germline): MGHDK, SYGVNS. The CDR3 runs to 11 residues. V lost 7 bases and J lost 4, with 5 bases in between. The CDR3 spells CASTEGNTIYF. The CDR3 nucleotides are TGTGCCAGCACAGAAGGAAACACCATATATTTT. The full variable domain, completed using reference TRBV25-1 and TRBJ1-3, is EADIYQTPRYLVIGTGKKITLECSQTMGHDKMYWYQQDPGMELHLIHYSYGVNSTEKGDLSSESTVSRIRTEHFPLTLESARPSHTSQYLCASTEGNTIYFGEGSWLTVV.

The CDR3: CASSSTRGFATEAFF. DNA of the CDR3: TGTGCCAGCAGTTCGACGCGAGGGTTCGCCACTGAAGCTTTCTTT. This chain connects TRBV28 to TRBJ1-1; D remains ambiguous. Trimming pared 4 bases from V and 4 bases from J, leaving 16 bases between. The CDR3 runs to 15 residues. CDR1 is MDHEN and CDR2 is SYDVKM in the germline V gene.

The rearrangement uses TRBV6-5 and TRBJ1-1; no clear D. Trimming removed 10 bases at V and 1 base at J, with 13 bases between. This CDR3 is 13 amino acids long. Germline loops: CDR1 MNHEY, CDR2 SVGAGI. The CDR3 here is CANKRLANTEAFF. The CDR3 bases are TGTGCCAACAAGAGGTTAGCGAACACTGAAGCTTTCTTT.

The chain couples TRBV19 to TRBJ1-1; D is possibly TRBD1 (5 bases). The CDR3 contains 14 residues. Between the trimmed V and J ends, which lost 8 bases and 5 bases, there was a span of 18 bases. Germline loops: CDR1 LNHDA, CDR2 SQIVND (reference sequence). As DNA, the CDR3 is TGTGCCAGTTCTACGGGGGGGGGAAGGACTGAAGCTTTCTTT. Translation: CASSTGGGRTEAFF.

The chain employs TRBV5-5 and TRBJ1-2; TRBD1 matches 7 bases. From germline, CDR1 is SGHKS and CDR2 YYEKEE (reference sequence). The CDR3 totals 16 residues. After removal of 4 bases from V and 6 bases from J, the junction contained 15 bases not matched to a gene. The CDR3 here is CASSPRVEGAGDGYTF. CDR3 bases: TGTGCCAGCAGCCCTAGGGTTGAGGGGGCGGGTGATGGCTACACCTTC.